The rows below give T cell receptor beta chains drawn from one sample of a study of CD8+ T cells in alopecia areata. Here immunoSEQ multiplex PCR was the method, and the copy in TCRdb shows in-frame clones only, minus some. The sample contains around 190,000 clones, 60% of which appear only once. Here the sequenced sample was CD4+ T cells sorted from blood, taken at week 24, from a patient treated with tofacitinib. These receptors were obtained from a human donor with alopecia areata. Each CDR3 is given with its conserved first and last residue. A D gene is named only where the DNA matches it firmly. Part of the rows lack a size; the others show once, few, many or a class for expanded clones.

V gene,J gene,D gene,clone size,CDR3 DNA,CDR3 protein
TRBV29-1,TRBJ1-2,TRBD1,NA,TGCAGCGTCGACGACAGGGCGGTAGATGGCTACACCTTC,CSVDDRAVDGYTF
TRBV7-2,TRBJ1-3,TRBD1,NA,TGTGCCAGCAGCCGGGACAGGTTAAACACCATATATTTT,CASSRDRLNTIYF
TRBV29-1,TRBJ1-1,TRBD1,NA,TGCAGCGGTCGGGACAGCGGAGAAGCTTTCTTT,CSGRDSGEAFF
TRBV7-2,TRBJ1-1,TRBD1,NA,TGTGCCAGCAGCACGACAGGGAGAACTGAAGCTTTCTTT,CASSTTGRTEAFF
TRBV7-2,TRBJ2-7,NA,few,TGTGCCAGCAGCTTAGGACAGACCACCTACGAGCAGTACTTC,CASSLGQTTYEQYF
TRBV29-1,TRBJ2-3,TRBD1,few,TGCAGCCAGGACAGGGTTGACGATACGCAGTATTTT,CSQDRVDDTQYF
TRBV29-1,TRBJ2-3,NA,NA,TGCAGCGGACGGGACACTCGCACAGATACGCAGTATTTT,CSGRDTRTDTQYF
TRBV29-1,TRBJ1-5,NA,NA,TGCAGCGTTCGATTAGGGCGGGGCGAGCCCCAGCATTTT,CSVRLGRGEPQHF
TRBV19,TRBJ1-5,NA,NA,TGTGCCAGTAGTATGAATCGTAGCAATCAGCCCCAGCATTTT,CASSMNRSNQPQHF
TRBV7-3,TRBJ2-2,NA,NA,TGTGCCAGCAAACTCGTCCCCGGCACCGGGGAGCTGTTTTTT,CASKLVPGTGELFF
TRBV7-2,TRBJ1-2,NA,few,TGTGCCAGCAGCGAGAGGGGGAAGTATGGCTACACCTTC,CASSERGKYGYTF
TRBV5-1,TRBJ1-2,NA,NA,TGCGCCAGCAGCTTCTCGTCATCTTATGGCTACACCTTC,CASSFSSSYGYTF
TRBV10-3,TRBJ2-7,TRBD1,NA,TGTGCCATCGGGGAGGACAGGGTTTACGAGCAGTACTTC,CAIGEDRVYEQYF
TRBV9,TRBJ1-2,TRBD1,few,TGTGCCAGCAGTACAGGGGATGGTGGCTACACCTTC,CASSTGDGGYTF
TRBV5-1,TRBJ2-2,NA,NA,TGCGCCAGCAGCTATTGGGGAACGAACACCGGGGAGCTGTTTTTT,CASSYWGTNTGELFF
TRBV29-1,TRBJ1-2,NA,NA,TGCAGCGTTGAAGATCAGCCGCACTATGGCTACACCTTC,CSVEDQPHYGYTF
TRBV27,TRBJ2-3,TRBD2,NA,TGTGCCAGCAGTTCAAGGACTAGCGGTAGTAGCACAGATACGCAGTATTTT,CASSSRTSGSSTDTQYF
TRBV6-6,TRBJ2-7,TRBD1,NA,TGTGCCAGCAGTTTGGGACAGGGCTACGAGCAGTACTTC,CASSLGQGYEQYF
TRBV25-1,TRBJ1-2,TRBD1,once,TGTGCCAGCAGTAGGGACAGGGACTATGGCTACACCTTC,CASSRDRDYGYTF
TRBV4-1,TRBJ2-7,TRBD2,NA,TGCGCCAGCAGCCAAGATTACGCGGGGGCCTACGAGCAGTACTTC,CASSQDYAGAYEQYF
TRBV19,TRBJ2-7,NA,few,TGTGCCAGTAGTCTCGGGACGGCGGGGGAGCAGTACTTC,CASSLGTAGEQYF
TRBV5-1,TRBJ2-2,NA,NA,TGCGCCAGCAAAGGTGTCGCCGGGGAGCTGTTTTTT,CASKGVAGELFF
TRBV10-3,TRBJ1-2,TRBD1,NA,TGTGCCATCAGCCCTGACAGGGTGAATGGCTACACCTTC,CAISPDRVNGYTF
TRBV29-1,TRBJ1-5,NA,NA,TGCAGCGTTGTAACAGGGCTTCATCAGCCCCAGCATTTT,CSVVTGLHQPQHF
TRBV18,TRBJ1-2,TRBD1,NA,TGTGCCAGCTCACCGGGACAGCCGGAGACATGGGGCTACACCTTC,CASSPGQPETWGYTF
TRBV14,TRBJ1-5,NA,few,TGTGCCAGCAGCCCTAGACTTCAGCCCCAGCATTTT,CASSPRLQPQHF
TRBV30,TRBJ2-2,NA,NA,TGTGCCTGGACCTCGACCATAGGTGCGAGGGAGCTGTTTTTT,CAWTSTIGARELFF
TRBV4-3,TRBJ2-3,TRBD2,few,TGCGCCAGCAGCAATACCCTTAGCGGGGGGGGCACAGATACGCAGTATTTT,CASSNTLSGGGTDTQYF
TRBV7-2,TRBJ2-3,NA,NA,TGTGCCAGCATGGGAAACAGGGTATCTAGCACAGATACGCAGTATTTT,CASMGNRVSSTDTQYF
TRBV5-1,TRBJ2-5,TRBD2,NA,TGCGCCAGCAGCGACGATCGGACTAGCGGGGTAGAGACCCAGTACTTC,CASSDDRTSGVETQYF
TRBV15,TRBJ2-1,TRBD1,NA,TGTGCCACCAGCACCGGACAGGGAACATACAATGAGCAGTTCTTC,CATSTGQGTYNEQFF
TRBV12-5,TRBJ1-5,NA,few,TGTGCTAGTGGCCTCTCTAGGGCAACAAATCAGCCCCAGCATTTT,CASGLSRATNQPQHF
TRBV4-3,TRBJ1-2,NA,few,TGCGCCAGCAGCCAAGCGTTAAGGAGATCCTACGCAGATAACTATGGCTACACCTTC,CASSQALRRSYADNYGYTF
TRBV7-2,TRBJ1-5,NA,NA,TGTGCCAGCAGCTTAGTCAGCGGCAATCAGCCCCAGCATTTT,CASSLVSGNQPQHF
TRBV18,TRBJ2-1,TRBD2,few,TGTGCCAGCTCACCCAGCGGGGGGAGCTCCTACAATGAGCAGTTCTTC,CASSPSGGSSYNEQFF
TRBV2,TRBJ1-4,NA,few,TGTGCCAGCAGTGACTTCAGGAATGAAAAACTGTTTTTT,CASSDFRNEKLFF
TRBV14,TRBJ2-7,NA,NA,TGTGCCAGCAGCCAAAATTGGCAGGGGCCCTACGAGCAGTACTTC,CASSQNWQGPYEQYF
TRBV29-1,TRBJ1-1,NA,NA,TGCAGCACGAGAGGTTGGGACGATAATGAAGCTTTCTTT,CSTRGWDDNEAFF
TRBV5-1,TRBJ2-2,NA,NA,TGCGCCAGCAGCGGCAGGGAGACCGGGGAGCTGTTTTTT,CASSGRETGELFF
TRBV29-1,TRBJ2-7,TRBD1,few,TGCAGCGTTGGGGGACAGGGGGCCTACGAGCAGTACTTC,CSVGGQGAYEQYF
TRBV11-1,TRBJ2-1,TRBD1,NA,TGTGCCAGCAGCAAAGCCCGGGACAGATACTACAATGAGCAGTTCTTC,CASSKARDRYYNEQFF
TRBV5-1,TRBJ2-5,NA,NA,TGCGCCAGCAGCTTGGCCAACGTCGGGCAAGAGACCCAGTACTTC,CASSLANVGQETQYF
TRBV11-2,TRBJ2-5,NA,NA,TGTGCCAGCAGCTTAGATCGATCGGGGGCAGGGGGGCGGACCCAGTACTTC,CASSLDRSGAGGRTQYF
TRBV4-1,TRBJ1-5,NA,once,TGCGCCAAGAAAGGGGGGTACAGTCAGCCCCAGCATTTT,CAKKGGYSQPQHF
TRBV30,TRBJ1-5,NA,NA,TGTGCCTGGAGTTCTCCGGGGGCACACAATCAGCCCCAGCATTTT,CAWSSPGAHNQPQHF
TRBV5-1,TRBJ2-1,TRBD2,NA,TGCGCCACCCGGACTGGCGGTGTGAGCGGGGTGGTCGATGAGCAGTTCTTC,CATRTGGVSGVVDEQFF
TRBV6-5,TRBJ1-5,NA,NA,TGTGCCAGCAGCCGCTACAACAATCAGCCCCAGCATTTT,CASSRYNNQPQHF
TRBV30,TRBJ1-3,NA,few,TGTGCCTGGAATTCGGGCCGCGCTGTTGGAAACACCATATATTTT,CAWNSGRAVGNTIYF
TRBV5-1,TRBJ2-1,NA,NA,TGCGCCAGCAGCGTCCGGCCCCTCAATGAGCAGTTCTTC,CASSVRPLNEQFF
TRBV29-1,TRBJ1-1,NA,NA,TGCAGCGTTCACGGACGGGGTTACACTGAAGCTTTCTTT,CSVHGRGYTEAFF